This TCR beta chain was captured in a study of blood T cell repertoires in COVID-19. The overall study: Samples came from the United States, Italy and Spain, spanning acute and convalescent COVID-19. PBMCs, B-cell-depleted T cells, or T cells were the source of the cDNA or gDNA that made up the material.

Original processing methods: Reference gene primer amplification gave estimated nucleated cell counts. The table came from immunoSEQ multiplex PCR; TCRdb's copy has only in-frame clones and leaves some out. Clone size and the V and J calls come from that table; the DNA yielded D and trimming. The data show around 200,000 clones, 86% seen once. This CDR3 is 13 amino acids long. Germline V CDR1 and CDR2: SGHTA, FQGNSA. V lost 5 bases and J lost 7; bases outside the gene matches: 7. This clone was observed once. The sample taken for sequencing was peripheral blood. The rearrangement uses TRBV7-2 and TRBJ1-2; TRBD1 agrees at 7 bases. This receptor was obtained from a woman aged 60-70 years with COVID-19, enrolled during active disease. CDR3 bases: TGTGCCAGCAGCCTACAGGGGAATGGTGGCTACACCTTC. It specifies CASSLQGNGGYTF.